The following is a T cell receptor beta chain sequence with its context. The germline gives CDR1 MNHNY, CDR2 SVGAGI (reference sequence). This CDR3 spans 12 amino acids. With 6 bases removed from V and 8 bases from J, the gap between germline ends came to 13 bases. In the authors' methods: Nucleated cell counts were estimated from reference gene primer amplification. Profiling relied on immunoSEQ multiplex PCR, and the TCRdb table lists in-frame clones only, not all of them. V, J and clone size reflect that table, while D and trimming were determined from the DNA. Of 250,000 to 300,000 clones in the sample, about nine tenths are singletons; the top ten hold about 1.1%. The source of the sample is a study of blood T cell repertoires in COVID-19. Study context: PBMCs, B-cell-depleted T cells, or T cells provided the cDNA or gDNA that made up the material.

Those who participated ranged in age from roughly 18 to 90 years and resided in about two dozen US areas. Two consecutive negative NP/OP PCR tests, clearance, or resolved symptoms defined Cohort 3 recovery. The V and J genes are TRBV6-6 and TRBJ1-2, with D unclear. Material: PBMCs or T cells enriched from blood (not recorded which). The TCR sequence derives from a woman aged 25 to 39 who had recovered from COVID-19. CDR3 loop: CASSLSGAGYTF. The DNA of the CDR3 is TGTGCCAGCAGCCTTTCCGGTGCCGGCTACACCTTC.